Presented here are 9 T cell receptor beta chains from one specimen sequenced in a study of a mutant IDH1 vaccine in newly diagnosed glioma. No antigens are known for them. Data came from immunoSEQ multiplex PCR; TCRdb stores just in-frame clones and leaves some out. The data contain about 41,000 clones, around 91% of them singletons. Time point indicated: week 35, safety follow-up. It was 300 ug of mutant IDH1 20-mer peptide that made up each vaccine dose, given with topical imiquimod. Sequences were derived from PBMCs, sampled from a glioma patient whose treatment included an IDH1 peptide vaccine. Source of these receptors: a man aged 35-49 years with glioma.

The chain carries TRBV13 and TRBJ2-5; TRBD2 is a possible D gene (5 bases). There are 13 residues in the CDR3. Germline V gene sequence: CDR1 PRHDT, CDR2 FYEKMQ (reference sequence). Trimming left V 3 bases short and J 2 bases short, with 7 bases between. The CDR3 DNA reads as TGTGCCAGCAGCTTGGAGGCTCAAGAGACCCAGTACTTC. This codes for CASSLEAQETQYF.

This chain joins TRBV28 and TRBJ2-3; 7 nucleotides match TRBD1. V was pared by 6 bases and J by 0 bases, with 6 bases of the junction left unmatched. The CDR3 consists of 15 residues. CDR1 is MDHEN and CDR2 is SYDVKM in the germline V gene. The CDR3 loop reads CASRSTGASTDTQYF. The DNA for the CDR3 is TGTGCCAGCAGGTCTACAGGGGCGAGCACAGATACGCAGTATTTT.

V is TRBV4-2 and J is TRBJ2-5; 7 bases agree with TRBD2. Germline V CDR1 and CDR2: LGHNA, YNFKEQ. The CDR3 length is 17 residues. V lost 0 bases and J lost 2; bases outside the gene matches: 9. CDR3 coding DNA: TGTGCCAGCAGCCAAGAGGGTTCGGGGGGACTACAAGAGACCCAGTACTTC. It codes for CASSQEGSGGLQETQYF.

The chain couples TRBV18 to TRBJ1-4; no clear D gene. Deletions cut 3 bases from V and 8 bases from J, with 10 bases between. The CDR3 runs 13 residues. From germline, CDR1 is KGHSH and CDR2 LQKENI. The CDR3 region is CASSPGIVEKLFF. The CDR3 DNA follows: TGTGCCAGCTCACCTGGCATCGTGGAAAAACTGTTTTTT.

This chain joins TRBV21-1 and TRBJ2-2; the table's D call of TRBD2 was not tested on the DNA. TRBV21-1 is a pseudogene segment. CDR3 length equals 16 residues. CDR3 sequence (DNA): TGTGCCAGCATGAAAACCGGGACTGACAACACCGGGGAGCTGTTTTTT. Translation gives CASMKTGTDNTGELFF.

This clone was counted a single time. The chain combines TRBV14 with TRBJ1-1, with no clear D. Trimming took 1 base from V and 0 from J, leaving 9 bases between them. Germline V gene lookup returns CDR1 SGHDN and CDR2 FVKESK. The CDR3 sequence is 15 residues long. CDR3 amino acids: CASSQVRGLNTEAFF. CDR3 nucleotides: TGTGCCAGCAGCCAAGTGAGAGGCCTGAACACTGAAGCTTTCTTT.

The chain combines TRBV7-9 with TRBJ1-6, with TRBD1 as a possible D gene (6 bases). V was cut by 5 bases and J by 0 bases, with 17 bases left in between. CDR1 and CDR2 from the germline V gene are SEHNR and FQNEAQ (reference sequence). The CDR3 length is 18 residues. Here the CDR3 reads CASSKDSLSPSYNSPLHF. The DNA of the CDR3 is TGTGCCAGCAGCAAGGACAGTTTAAGCCCCTCCTATAATTCACCCCTCCACTTT.

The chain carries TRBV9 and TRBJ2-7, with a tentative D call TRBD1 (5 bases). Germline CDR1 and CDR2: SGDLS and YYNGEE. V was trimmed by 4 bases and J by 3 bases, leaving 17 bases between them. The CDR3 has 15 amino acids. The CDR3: CASSPDDRANYEQYF. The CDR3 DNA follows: TGTGCCAGCAGCCCTGACGACAGAGCTAACTACGAGCAGTACTTC.

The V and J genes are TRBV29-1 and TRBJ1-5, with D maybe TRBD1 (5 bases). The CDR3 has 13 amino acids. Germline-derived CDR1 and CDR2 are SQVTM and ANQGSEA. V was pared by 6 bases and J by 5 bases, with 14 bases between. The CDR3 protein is CSVTTGDHQPQHF. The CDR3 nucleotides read TGCAGCGTCACTACAGGCGATCATCAGCCCCAGCATTTT.